This TCR beta chain was captured in a study of T-cell memory formation after mild COVID-19. 5'RACE primed at constant segments yielded TCR alpha and TCR beta cDNA libraries bearing sample barcodes and UMIs. A single record per CDR3 protein comes from TCRdb applying MiXCR to the 5' RACE reads. The repertoire consists of approximately 300,000 distinct CDR3 sequences, with less than 20% occurring once and the leading ten covering approximately 20%. Trimming cost V 4 bases and J 1 base; bases outside gene matches: 4. This CDR3 contains 17 residues. Germline values: CDR1 LGHNA, CDR2 YSLEER. The chain joins TRBV4-3 to TRBJ2-1, with 13 bases lining up with TRBD2. The sequence came from a man between 18 and 35 years old who had mild COVID-19 (a few samples of this study predate the infection). Cell type and time point are not known. Input material: PBMCs or a T cell subset sorted from them (not recorded which). DNA of the CDR3: TGCGCCAGCAGCCGGACTAGCGGGGGCTTTTCCTACAATGAGCAGTTCTTC. Its translation: CASSRTSGGFSYNEQFF.